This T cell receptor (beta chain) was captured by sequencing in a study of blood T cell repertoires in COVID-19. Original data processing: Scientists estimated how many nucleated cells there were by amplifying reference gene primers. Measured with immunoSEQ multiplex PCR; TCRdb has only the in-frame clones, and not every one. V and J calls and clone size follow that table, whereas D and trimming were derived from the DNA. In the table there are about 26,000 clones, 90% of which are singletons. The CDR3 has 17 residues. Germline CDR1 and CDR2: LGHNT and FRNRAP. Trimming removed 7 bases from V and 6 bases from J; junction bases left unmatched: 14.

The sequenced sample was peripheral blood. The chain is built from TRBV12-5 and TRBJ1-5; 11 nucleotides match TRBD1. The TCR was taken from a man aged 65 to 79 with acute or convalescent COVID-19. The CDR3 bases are TGTGCTAGTGTGCCGGGACAGGGGGGTGTTGCTTTTCAGCCCCAGCATTTT. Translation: CASVPGQGGVAFQPQHF.